The TCR beta chain described here comes from a study of cytomegalovirus exposure and HLA in healthy donors. As concerns this clone: Its antigen remains unknown.

General observations from the study: As confirmed in vitro, a few CMV-associated chains were specific for CMV antigens.

A multiplex PCR was run with 60 Vbeta primers and 13 Jbeta primers. Repertoires were generated with immunoSEQ multiplex PCR, while TCRdb's copy carries only in-frame clones and drops some. The sample lists about 150,000 clones; 70% to 80% were seen once. This CDR3 contains 14 residues. V lost 5 bases and J lost 2, with 12 bases in between. From germline, CDR1 is SEHNR and CDR2 FQNEAQ (reference sequence). The sample comprised PBMCs. This clonotype was sampled from a man aged 50 or older in good health and CMV-seropositive. The chain couples TRBV7-9 to TRBJ2-5; D gene ambiguous. CDR3 sequence: CASSPTRLQETQYF. DNA for the CDR3: TGTGCCAGCAGCCCTACGAGACTTCAAGAGACCCAGTACTTC.